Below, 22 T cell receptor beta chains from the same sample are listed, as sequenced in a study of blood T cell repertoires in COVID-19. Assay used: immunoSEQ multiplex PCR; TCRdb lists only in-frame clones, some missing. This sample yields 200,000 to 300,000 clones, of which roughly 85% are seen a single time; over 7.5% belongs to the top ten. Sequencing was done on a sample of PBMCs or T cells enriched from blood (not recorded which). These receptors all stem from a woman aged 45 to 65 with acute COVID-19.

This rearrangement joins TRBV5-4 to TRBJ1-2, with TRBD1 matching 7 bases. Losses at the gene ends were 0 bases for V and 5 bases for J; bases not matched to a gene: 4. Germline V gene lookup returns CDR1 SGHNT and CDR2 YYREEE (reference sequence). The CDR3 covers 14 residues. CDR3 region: CASSLGTGAYGYTF. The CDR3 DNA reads TGTGCCAGCAGCTTGGGAACAGGGGCTTATGGCTACACCTTC.

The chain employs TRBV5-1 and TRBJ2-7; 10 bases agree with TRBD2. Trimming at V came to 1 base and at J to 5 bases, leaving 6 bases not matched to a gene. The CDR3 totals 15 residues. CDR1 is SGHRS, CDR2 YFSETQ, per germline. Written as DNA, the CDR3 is TGCGCCAGCAGCTTGATTTCTAGCGGGGGTCACGAGCAGTACTTC. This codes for CASSLISSGGHEQYF.

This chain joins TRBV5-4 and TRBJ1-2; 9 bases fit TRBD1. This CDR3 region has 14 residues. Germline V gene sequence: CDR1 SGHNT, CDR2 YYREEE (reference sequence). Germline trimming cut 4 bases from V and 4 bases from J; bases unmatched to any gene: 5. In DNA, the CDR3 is TGTGCCAGCAGCGGCGGGACAGGGAGCTATGGCTACACCTTC. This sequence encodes CASSGGTGSYGYTF.

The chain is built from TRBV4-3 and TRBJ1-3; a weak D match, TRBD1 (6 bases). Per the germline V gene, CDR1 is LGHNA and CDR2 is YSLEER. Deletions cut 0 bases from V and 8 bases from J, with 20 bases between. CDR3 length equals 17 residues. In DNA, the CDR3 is TGCGCCAGCAGCCAAGAATTCGTTGGACCAGAGGGGGACACCATATATTTT. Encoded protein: CASSQEFVGPEGDTIYF.

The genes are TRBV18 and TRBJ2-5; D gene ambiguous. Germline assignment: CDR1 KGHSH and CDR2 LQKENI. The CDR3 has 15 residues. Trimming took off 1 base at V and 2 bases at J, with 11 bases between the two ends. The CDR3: CASSPRASLQETQYF. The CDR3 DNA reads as TGTGCCAGCTCACCACGGGCGAGTCTACAAGAGACCCAGTACTTC.

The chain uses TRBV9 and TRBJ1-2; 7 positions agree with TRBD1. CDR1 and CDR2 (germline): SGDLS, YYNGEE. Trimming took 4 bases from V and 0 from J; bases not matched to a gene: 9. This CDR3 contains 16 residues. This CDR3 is CASSPRGDRTNYGYTF. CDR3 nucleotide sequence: TGTGCCAGCAGCCCGAGGGGGGACAGAACTAACTATGGCTACACCTTC.

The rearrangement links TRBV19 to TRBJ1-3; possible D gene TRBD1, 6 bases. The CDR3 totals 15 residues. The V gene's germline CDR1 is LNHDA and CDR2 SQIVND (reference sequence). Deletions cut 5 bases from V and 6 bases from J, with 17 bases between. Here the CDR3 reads CASSSPTSGANTIYF. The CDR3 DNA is TGTGCCAGTAGTTCCCCTACGTCAGGGGCAAACACCATATATTTT.

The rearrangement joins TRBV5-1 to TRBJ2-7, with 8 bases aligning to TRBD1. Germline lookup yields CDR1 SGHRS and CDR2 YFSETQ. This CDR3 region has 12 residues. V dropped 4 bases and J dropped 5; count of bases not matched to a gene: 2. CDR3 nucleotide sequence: TGCGCCAGCAGCCGGACAGGGAACGAGCAGTACTTC. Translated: CASSRTGNEQYF.

This chain's CDR3 is CASRPRQKDNGYTF. The CDR3 coding sequence is TGTGCCAGCCGACCGCGACAGAAGGACAATGGCTACACCTTC. This chain joins TRBV19 and TRBJ1-2; tentatively, D is TRBD1 (5 bases). The CDR3 spans 14 residues. Germline CDR1 reads LNHDA; CDR2 reads SQIVND (reference sequence). V was trimmed by 9 bases and J by 6 bases, leaving 20 bases between them.

The CDR3 loop reads CASSRWGAYEKLFF. CDR3 sequence (DNA): TGTGCCAGCAGTAGGTGGGGCGCGTATGAAAAACTGTTTTTT. The chain employs TRBV9 and TRBJ1-4, with D maybe TRBD1 (5 bases). The germline CDR1 and CDR2 sequences are SGDLS and YYNGEE. This CDR3 spans 14 amino acids. Trimming pared 5 bases from V and 6 bases from J, leaving 14 bases between.

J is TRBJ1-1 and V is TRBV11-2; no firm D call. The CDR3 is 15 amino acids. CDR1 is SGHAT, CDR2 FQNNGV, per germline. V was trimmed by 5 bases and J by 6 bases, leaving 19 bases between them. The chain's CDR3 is CASSPTRETYPEAFF. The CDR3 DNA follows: TGTGCCAGCAGCCCGACCCGGGAGACGTACCCTGAAGCTTTCTTT. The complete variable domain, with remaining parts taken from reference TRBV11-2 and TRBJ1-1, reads EAGVAQSPRYKIIEKRQSVAFWCNPISGHATLYWYQQILGQGPKLLIQFQNNGVVDDSQLPKDRFSAERLKGVDSTLKIQPAKLEDSAVYLCASSPTRETYPEAFFGQGTRLTVV.

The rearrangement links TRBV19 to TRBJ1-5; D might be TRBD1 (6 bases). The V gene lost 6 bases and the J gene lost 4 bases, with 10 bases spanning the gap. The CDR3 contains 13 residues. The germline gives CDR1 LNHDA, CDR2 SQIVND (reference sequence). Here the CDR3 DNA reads TGTGCCAGTAGGTTCCAGGGGAATCAGCCCCAGCATTTT. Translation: CASRFQGNQPQHF.

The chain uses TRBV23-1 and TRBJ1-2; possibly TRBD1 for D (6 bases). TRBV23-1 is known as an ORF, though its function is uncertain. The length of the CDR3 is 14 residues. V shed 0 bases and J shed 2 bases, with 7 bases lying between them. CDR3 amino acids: CASSQSGQNYGYTF. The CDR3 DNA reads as TGCGCCAGCAGTCAATCGGGACAAAACTATGGCTACACCTTC.

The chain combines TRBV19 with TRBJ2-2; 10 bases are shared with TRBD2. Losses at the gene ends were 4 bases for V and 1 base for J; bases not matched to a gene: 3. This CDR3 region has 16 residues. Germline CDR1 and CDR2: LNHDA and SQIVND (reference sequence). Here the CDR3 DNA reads TGTGCCAGTAGTAGGCTAGCGGGGGAGAACACCGGGGAGCTGTTTTTT. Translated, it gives CASSRLAGENTGELFF.

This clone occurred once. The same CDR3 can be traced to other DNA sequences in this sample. The CDR3 here is CASSLTSGYTDTQYF. The CDR3 DNA reads TGCGCCAGCAGCTTGACTAGCGGATACACAGATACGCAGTATTTT. This chain joins TRBV5-1 and TRBJ2-3; 8 bases map to TRBD2. J gave up 2 bases and V 1 base, and 3 bases lay outside the gene matches. CDR1 and CDR2 from the germline V gene are SGHRS and YFSETQ. This CDR3 spans 15 amino acids.

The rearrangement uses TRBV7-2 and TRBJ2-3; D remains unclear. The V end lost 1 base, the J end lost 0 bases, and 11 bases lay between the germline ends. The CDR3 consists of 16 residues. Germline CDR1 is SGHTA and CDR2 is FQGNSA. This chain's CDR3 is CASSLVTTPSTDTQYF. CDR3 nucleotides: TGTGCCAGCAGCTTAGTGACAACCCCTAGCACAGATACGCAGTATTTT.

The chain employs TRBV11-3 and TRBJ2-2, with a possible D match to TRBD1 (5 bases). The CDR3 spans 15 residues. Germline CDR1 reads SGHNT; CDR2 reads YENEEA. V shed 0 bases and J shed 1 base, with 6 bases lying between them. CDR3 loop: CASSLDRGNTGELFF. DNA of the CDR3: TGTGCCAGCAGCTTAGATAGGGGGAACACCGGGGAGCTGTTTTTT. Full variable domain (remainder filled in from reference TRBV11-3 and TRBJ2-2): EAGVVQSPRYKIIEKKQPVAFWCNPISGHNTLYWYLQNLGQGPELLIRYENEEAVDDSQLPKDRFSAERLKGVDSTLKIQPAELGDSAVYLCASSLDRGNTGELFFGEGSRLTVL.

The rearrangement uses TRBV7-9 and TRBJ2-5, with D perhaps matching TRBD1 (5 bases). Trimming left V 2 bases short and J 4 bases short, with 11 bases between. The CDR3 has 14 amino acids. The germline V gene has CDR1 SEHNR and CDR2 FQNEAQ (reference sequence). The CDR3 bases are TGTGCCAGCAGCTTAAGAGCAGGGCTAGAGACCCAGTACTTC. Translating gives CASSLRAGLETQYF. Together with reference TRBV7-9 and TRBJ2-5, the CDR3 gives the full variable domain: DTGVSQNPRHKITKRGQNVTFRCDPISEHNRLYWYRQTLGQGPEFLTYFQNEAQLEKSRLLSDRFSAERPKGSFSTLEIQRTEQGDSAMYLCASSLRAGLETQYFGPGTRLLVL.

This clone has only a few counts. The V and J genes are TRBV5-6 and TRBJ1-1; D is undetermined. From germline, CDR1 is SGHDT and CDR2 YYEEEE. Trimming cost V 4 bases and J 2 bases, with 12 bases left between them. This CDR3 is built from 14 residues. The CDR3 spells CASSLISGNTEAFF. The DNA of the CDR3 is TGTGCCAGCAGCCTAATATCAGGTAACACTGAAGCTTTCTTT.

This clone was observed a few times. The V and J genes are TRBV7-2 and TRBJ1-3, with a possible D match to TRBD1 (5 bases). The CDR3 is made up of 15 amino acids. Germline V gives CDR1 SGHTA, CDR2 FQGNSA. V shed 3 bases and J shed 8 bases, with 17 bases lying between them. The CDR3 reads CASSLGTGSGDTIYF. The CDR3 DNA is TGTGCCAGCAGCTTGGGGACGGGTTCGGGGGACACCATATATTTT. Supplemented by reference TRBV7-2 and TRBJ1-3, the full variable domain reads GAGVSQSPSNKVTEKGKDVELRCDPISGHTALYWYRQSLGQGLEFLIYFQGNSAPDKSGLPSDRFSAERTGGSVSTLTIQRTQQEDSAVYLCASSLGTGSGDTIYFGEGSWLTVV.

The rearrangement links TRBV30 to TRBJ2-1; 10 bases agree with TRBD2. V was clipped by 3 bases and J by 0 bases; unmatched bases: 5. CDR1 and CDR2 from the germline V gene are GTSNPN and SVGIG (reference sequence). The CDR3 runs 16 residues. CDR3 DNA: TGTGCCTGGAGCCTAGCGGGGGCCCACTCCTACAATGAGCAGTTCTTC. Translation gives CAWSLAGAHSYNEQFF.

CDR3 sequence: CASSPHGGRTEAFF. Written as DNA, the CDR3 is TGTGCCAGCAGCCCCCATGGGGGGAGGACTGAAGCTTTCTTT. V gene TRBV14 combines with J gene TRBJ1-1; tentative D call: TRBD1 (5 bases). CDR1 is SGHDN and CDR2 is FVKESK in the germline V gene. The CDR3 has 14 residues. The V gene lost 4 bases and the J gene lost 5 bases, with 14 bases spanning the gap.